Below are 26 T cell receptor beta chains sequenced from a single sample in a study of T cells after somatic rescue of genetic block. Assay: immunoSEQ multiplex PCR; the TCRdb copy retains only in-frame clones and omits some. The profile shows 13,000 to 15,000 clones, around 70% of them singletons. What was sequenced was peripheral blood mononuclear cells (PBMCs). These receptors were obtained from a man in his late teens or twenties.

The V call is TRBV12-5, the J call TRBJ2-1, with D unresolved. The V gene lost 5 bases and the J gene lost 2 bases, with 16 bases spanning the gap. CDR1 and CDR2 (germline): LGHNT, FRNRAP. The CDR3 loop spans 16 amino acids. CDR3 region: CASGTRDSFAYNEQFF. CDR3 coding DNA: TGTGCTAGTGGTACCCGAGACTCCTTTGCCTACAATGAGCAGTTCTTC.

This chain links TRBV29-1 with TRBJ1-1; TRBD1 agrees at 8 bases. Trimming cost V 7 bases and J 5 bases; bases outside gene matches: 6. Germline CDR1 reads SQVTM; CDR2 reads ANQGSEA. CDR3 size: 12 residues. CDR3 sequence (DNA): TGCAGCGGAAACAGGGGGGGGACTGAAGCTTTCTTT. This sequence encodes CSGNRGGTEAFF.

This rearrangement joins TRBV7-9 to TRBJ2-5; no clear D gene. Gene TRBJ2-7 matches the end of the DNA better, so the J call may be wrong. The CDR3 contains 14 residues. The germline gives CDR1 SEHNR, CDR2 FQNEAQ (reference sequence). In nucleotides, the CDR3 is TGTGCCAGCAGCTCAAAGACGGATCACTACGAGCAGTACTTC. This sequence encodes CASSSKTDHYEQYF.

The J gene is TRBJ2-4, the V gene TRBV5-8; TRBD2 aligns across 7 bases. This CDR3 contains 16 residues. Germline V CDR1 and CDR2: SGHTS, YDEGEE. V lost 4 bases, J lost 9 bases, and 16 bases stayed unmatched. CDR3 protein: CASSGYRGLVLGIQYF. DNA of the CDR3: TGTGCCAGCAGCGGTTACAGAGGACTAGTCCTAGGCATTCAGTACTTC.

The chain combines TRBV18 with TRBJ1-5; D unresolved. Germline V gene lookup returns CDR1 KGHSH and CDR2 LQKENI. This CDR3 is 15 amino acids long. Trimming shortened V by 5 bases and J by 0 bases, and 11 bases separated the two germline ends. This CDR3 reads CASSAGMGSNQPQHF. CDR3 in DNA: TGTGCCAGCTCAGCGGGGATGGGTAGCAATCAGCCCCAGCATTTT.

The V call is TRBV5-1, the J call TRBJ2-2; weak D call: TRBD1 (6 bases). Trimming removed 4 bases from V and 4 bases from J, with 17 bases in between. Germline CDR1 is SGHRS and CDR2 is YFSETQ. The CDR3 sequence is 16 residues long. The DNA for the CDR3 is TGCGCCAGCAGCGGGAATTGGCAAGGGGGCACCGGGGAGCTGTTTTTT. The encoded protein is CASSGNWQGGTGELFF.

This clone occurred a few times. The V gene is TRBV10-3, the J gene TRBJ1-6; D gene unclear. This CDR3 has 16 amino acids. The V gene's germline CDR1 is ENHRY and CDR2 SYGVKD. V was pared by 3 bases and J by 9 bases, with 18 bases between. CDR3 bases: TGTGCCATCAGTGAACGATTAAGTGGAGACTCTTCACCCCTCCACTTT. It is translated as CAISERLSGDSSPLHF.

J is TRBJ1-4 and V is TRBV18, with a possible D match to TRBD1 (6 bases). Trimming removed 2 bases from V and 4 bases from J, with 11 bases in between. The CDR3 has 15 residues. CDR1 and CDR2 from the germline V gene are KGHSH and LQKENI. The CDR3 loop is CASSPTTGLNEKLFF. CDR3 sequence (DNA): TGTGCCAGCTCACCAACGACAGGTCTTAATGAAAAACTGTTTTTT. Full variable domain (remainder filled in from reference TRBV18 and TRBJ1-4): NAGVMQNPRHLVRRRGQEARLRCSPMKGHSHVYWYRQLPEEGLKFMVYLQKENIIDESGMPKERFSAEFPKEGPSILRIQQVVRGDSAAYFCASSPTTGLNEKLFFGSGTQLSVL.

The chain recombines TRBV5-1 with TRBJ2-1, with D maybe TRBD2 (6 bases). V was trimmed by 4 bases and J by 0 bases, leaving 17 bases between them. CDR1 is SGHRS and CDR2 is YFSETQ in the germline V gene. This CDR3 contains 17 residues. The CDR3 protein is CASSHLGLALSYNEQFF. As DNA, the CDR3 is TGCGCCAGCAGCCACTTAGGCCTAGCGCTCTCCTACAATGAGCAGTTCTTC.

This chain links TRBV18 with TRBJ2-1; D is undetermined. The CDR3 has 16 amino acids. Germline V gene sequence: CDR1 KGHSH, CDR2 LQKENI. Trimming removed 1 base from V and 0 bases from J, with 10 bases in between. Here the CDR3 DNA reads TGTGCCAGCTCACCACGGACGCTCAGCTCCTACAATGAGCAGTTCTTC. Translation gives CASSPRTLSSYNEQFF.

The chain employs TRBV28 and TRBJ1-3, with unresolved D. Germline V lookup: CDR1 MDHEN, CDR2 SYDVKM. Deletions cut 6 bases from V and 4 bases from J, with 1 base between. This CDR3 comprises 10 residues. CDR3 residues: CASRGNTIYF. As DNA, the CDR3 is TGTGCCAGCAGGGGAAACACCATATATTTT.

The chain couples TRBV4-2 to TRBJ2-1; 8 bases fit TRBD2. Trimming at V came to 1 base and at J to 7 bases, leaving 9 bases not matched to a gene. Germline values: CDR1 LGHNA, CDR2 YNFKEQ. The CDR3 is 16 amino acids. The CDR3 here is CASSQVIGRAWNEQFF. DNA of the CDR3: TGTGCCAGCAGCCAAGTCATCGGGAGGGCGTGGAATGAGCAGTTCTTC.

The rearrangement joins TRBV6-1 to TRBJ1-2, with a tentative D call TRBD1 (5 bases). V dropped 5 bases and J dropped 4 bases, with 11 bases sitting between them. The CDR3 is made up of 13 amino acids. Germline V lookup: CDR1 MNHNS, CDR2 SASEGT. The CDR3 bases are TGTGCCAGCAGTATTCGGACACCCTATGGCTACACCTTC. Encoded protein: CASSIRTPYGYTF.

V gene TRBV7-2 combines with J gene TRBJ1-2; D is possibly TRBD1 (6 bases). The V gene's germline CDR1 is SGHTA and CDR2 FQGNSA. Trimming cost V 3 bases and J 4 bases, with 15 bases left between them. The CDR3 totals 15 residues. The CDR3 DNA is TGTGCCAGCAGCTTCGTGGGGGGCGACGCCTATGGCTACACCTTC. Amino acids: CASSFVGGDAYGYTF.

The chain uses TRBV2 and TRBJ1-2; D is undetermined. The germline V gene has CDR1 SNHLY and CDR2 FYNNEI. With 5 bases removed from V and 8 bases from J, the gap between germline ends came to 12 bases. The CDR3 spans 12 residues. The CDR3 DNA reads TGTGCCAGCAGTCTCAATTTGGGGGGCTACACCTTC. It codes for CASSLNLGGYTF.

J is TRBJ2-7 and V is TRBV5-4; D may be TRBD2 (6 bases). Germline values: CDR1 SGHNT, CDR2 YYREEE (reference sequence). V lost 4 bases and J lost 0, with 26 bases in between. CDR3 length equals 19 residues. CDR3 in amino acids: CASSLSKGEWRTISYEQYF. Written as DNA, the CDR3 is TGTGCCAGCAGCCTCTCAAAGGGTGAGTGGCGGACTATCTCCTACGAGCAGTACTTC.

This clone was recorded once. The rearrangement uses TRBV6-6 and TRBJ1-3; D is unresolved. Per germline, CDR1 MNHNY and CDR2 SVGAGI (reference sequence). This CDR3 contains 14 residues. Trimming pared 1 base from V and 1 base from J, leaving 5 bases between. The CDR3 DNA sequence: TGTGCCAGCAGTTACTGGGGATCTGGAAACACCATATATTTT. Protein sequence: CASSYWGSGNTIYF.

Details on this clone: An end of the junction differs from the germline gene, which may be a read error. This chain connects TRBV6-5 to TRBJ1-2, with 8 bases identical to TRBD1. The CDR3 runs 15 residues. The germline V gene has CDR1 MNHEY and CDR2 SVGAGI. CDR3 region: CAISVNGQGGYGYTF. In DNA form, the CDR3 reads TGTGCCATCAGTGTGAACGGACAGGGCGGCTATGGCTACACCTTC.

The CDR3 region is CASSVGQGNTEAFF. The DNA for the CDR3 is TGTGCCAGCAGCGTAGGACAGGGGAACACTGAAGCTTTCTTT. This chain joins TRBV9 and TRBJ1-1; 7 nucleotides agree with TRBD1. V gave up 0 bases and J gave up 1 base; unmatched junction bases: 0. Looked up from germline, CDR1 is SGDLS and CDR2 is YYNGEE. The CDR3 runs to 14 residues.

The chain has TRBV5-1 and TRBJ1-2, with D possibly matching TRBD1 (6 bases). The CDR3 spans 15 residues. The V end was cut by 0 bases, the J end by 2 bases, with 11 bases between. The germline gives CDR1 SGHRS, CDR2 YFSETQ. For the CDR3, the DNA is TGCGCCAGCAGCTTGGGAGGGGGGAAGAACTATGGCTACACCTTC. Translated: CASSLGGGKNYGYTF. Full variable domain (remainder filled in from reference TRBV5-1 and TRBJ1-2): KAGVTQTPRYLIKTRGQQVTLSCSPISGHRSVSWYQQTPGQGLQFLFEYFSETQRNKGNFPGRFSGRQFSNSRSEMNVSTLELGDSALYLCASSLGGGKNYGYTFGSGTRLTVV.

The rearrangement joins TRBV28 to TRBJ2-7; D perhaps matches TRBD1 (6 bases). CDR3 length: 14 residues. Germline lookup yields CDR1 MDHEN and CDR2 SYDVKM. V lost 4 bases and J 2 bases, leaving 12 bases between the germline ends. The CDR3 DNA is TGTGCCAGCAGTTCCCCGGGACACCCCTACGAGCAGTACTTC. This encodes CASSSPGHPYEQYF.

This chain connects TRBV9 to TRBJ2-3; D assignment may be TRBD1 or TRBD2 (6 bases each). There are 15 residues in the CDR3. The V and J ends lost 4 bases and 6 bases respectively, with 18 bases between them. Germline CDR1 SGDLS, CDR2 YYNGEE. The CDR3 DNA reads as TGTGCCAGCAGCCCATGGACCCAGGGGAGGGATACGCAGTATTTT. This encodes CASSPWTQGRDTQYF.

The chain carries TRBV5-1 and TRBJ2-7; 10 nucleotides line up with TRBD1. Trimming took 4 bases from V and 4 from J; bases not matched to a gene: 11. Germline V gene lookup returns CDR1 SGHRS and CDR2 YFSETQ. The CDR3 covers 16 residues. The CDR3 DNA reads TGCGCCAGCAGCGCTCGCTCCGGGACAGGGGCTTACGAGCAGTACTTC. This encodes CASSARSGTGAYEQYF.

The chain is built from TRBV7-9 and TRBJ2-3, with 8 bases lining up with TRBD2. The J segment lost 1 base and the V segment lost 1 base, leaving 4 bases of the junction unmatched. CDR3 length: 16 amino acids. CDR1 and CDR2 (germline): SEHNR, FQNEAQ (reference sequence). Written as DNA, the CDR3 is TGTGCCAGCAGCTTAGGGGCGGGGGGCGGCACAGATACGCAGTATTTT. As protein: CASSLGAGGGTDTQYF.

The chain combines TRBV6-6 with TRBJ2-7; 7 nucleotides match TRBD2. In germline, CDR1 is MNHNY, CDR2 SVGAGI (reference sequence). Germline trimming cut 5 bases from V and 0 bases from J; bases unmatched to any gene: 4. The CDR3 is made up of 14 amino acids. The CDR3 protein is CASSPSGVSYEQYF. The CDR3 nucleotides are TGTGCCAGCAGTCCCAGCGGGGTCTCCTACGAGCAGTACTTC.

This clone came up once. This chain connects TRBV12-5 to TRBJ2-3; 7 bases line up with TRBD1. Looked up from germline, CDR1 is LGHNT and CDR2 is FRNRAP. Unmatched junction bases numbered 9, after V lost 7 bases and J lost 2 bases. CDR3 length: 15 residues. CDR3 residues: CASALRQGITDTQYF. CDR3 DNA: TGTGCTAGTGCTCTAAGACAGGGCATCACAGATACGCAGTATTTT.